This T cell receptor beta chain emerged from a study of CD8+ T cells in alopecia areata. For the study at large: Tofacitinib treatment spanned 6 to 18 months, with 6 months off drug afterward. Study results and caveats: Sharing of TCR sequences between patients (possibly for HLA-related reasons) was less clear than in mice.

Of note for this clone: The antigen is undetermined.

Treatment meaning: oral pan-JAK inhibitor, 5-10 mg twice daily. cDNA prepared by RNA extraction and subsequent reverse transcription served as the template for sequencing. Generated by immunoSEQ multiplex PCR, the TCRdb table keeps only in-frame clones and is missing some. Found here are 150,000 to 200,000 clones, roughly 70% of them singletons; the top ten hold under 1.5%. The source was CD4+ T cells sorted from blood, collected at approximately week 50, from a patient treated with tofacitinib. The source of this sequence is a human donor with alopecia areata.

The CDR3 region is CAWLMGQGYGYTF. The DNA for the CDR3 is TGTGCCTGGCTTATGGGACAGGGCTATGGCTACACCTTC. The genes are TRBV30 and TRBJ1-2; 9 bases line up with TRBD1. CDR1 is GTSNPN and CDR2 is SVGIG in the germline V gene (reference sequence). The CDR3 runs to 13 residues. The V and J ends lost 5 bases and 4 bases, in that order; junction bases with no gene match: 5. Variable domain in full (rest from reference TRBV30 and TRBJ1-2): SQTIHQWPATLVQPVGSPLSLECTVEGTSNPNLYWYRQAAGRGLQLLFYSVGIGQISSEVPQNLSASRPQDRQFILSSKKLLLSDSGFYLCAWLMGQGYGYTFGSGTRLTVV.